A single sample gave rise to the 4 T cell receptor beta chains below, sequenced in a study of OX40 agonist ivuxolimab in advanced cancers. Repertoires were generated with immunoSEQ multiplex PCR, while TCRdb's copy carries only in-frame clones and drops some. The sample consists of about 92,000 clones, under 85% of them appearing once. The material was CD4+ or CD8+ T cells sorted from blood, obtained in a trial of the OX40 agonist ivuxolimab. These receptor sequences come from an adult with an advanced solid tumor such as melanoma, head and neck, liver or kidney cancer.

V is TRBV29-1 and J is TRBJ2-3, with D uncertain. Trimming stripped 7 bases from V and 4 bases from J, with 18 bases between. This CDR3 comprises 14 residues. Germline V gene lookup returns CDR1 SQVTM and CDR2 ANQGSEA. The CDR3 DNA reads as TGCAGCGCCCGACCGGGCGCCCTCCCAGATACGCAGTATTTT. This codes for CSARPGALPDTQYF.

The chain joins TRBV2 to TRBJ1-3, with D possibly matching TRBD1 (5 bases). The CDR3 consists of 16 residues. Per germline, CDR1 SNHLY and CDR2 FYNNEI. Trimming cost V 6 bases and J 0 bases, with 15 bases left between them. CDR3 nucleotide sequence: TGTGCCAGCAGCGAGTTGCGGGACCGCTCTGGAAACACCATATATTTT. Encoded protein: CASSELRDRSGNTIYF.

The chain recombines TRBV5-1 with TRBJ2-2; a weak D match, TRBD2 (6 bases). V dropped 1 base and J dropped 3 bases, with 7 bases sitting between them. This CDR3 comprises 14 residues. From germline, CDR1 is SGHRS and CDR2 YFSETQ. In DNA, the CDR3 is TGCGCCAGCAGCTTGTGGGGGGACACCGGGGAGCTGTTTTTT. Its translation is CASSLWGDTGELFF.

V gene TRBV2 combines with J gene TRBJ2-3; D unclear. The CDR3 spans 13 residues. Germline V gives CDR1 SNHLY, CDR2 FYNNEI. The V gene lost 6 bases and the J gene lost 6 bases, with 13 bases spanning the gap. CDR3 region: CASSPPKRDTQYF. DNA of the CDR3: TGTGCCAGCAGCCCCCCCAAGCGCGATACGCAGTATTTT.